Listed here are 25 T cell receptor beta chains from one sample, sequenced in a study of blood T cell repertoires in COVID-19. Data came from immunoSEQ multiplex PCR; TCRdb stores just in-frame clones and leaves some out. Counted here are about 58,000 clones, approximately 92% occurring once; the ten biggest clones make up 3.5% to 5.5%. What was sequenced was peripheral blood. The receptors shown here come from a man in his fifties with active COVID-19.

DNA for the CDR3: TGTGCCAGCAGCCAAGTCTCCGGTACGCAGTATTTT. This translates into CASSQVSGTQYF. This sequence joins TRBV3-1 (or the pseudogene TRBV3-2) and TRBJ2-3; D call uncertain. The CDR3 contains 12 residues. In germline, CDR1 is LGHDT, CDR2 YNNKEL (reference sequence). Trimming took 1 base from V and 8 from J, leaving 7 bases between them.

The genes are TRBV3-1 (or the pseudogene TRBV3-2) and TRBJ1-1; D remains ambiguous. The germline CDR1 and CDR2 sequences are LGHDT and YNNKEL (reference sequence). The CDR3 extends over 13 amino acids. V was clipped by 6 bases and J by 1 base, with 9 bases between them. The chain's CDR3 is CASSSQENTEAFF. CDR3 nucleotides: TGTGCCAGCAGTAGTCAGGAGAACACTGAAGCTTTCTTT.

This rearrangement joins TRBV3-1 (or the pseudogene TRBV3-2) to TRBJ2-1; possibly TRBD1 for D (7 bases). The CDR3 contains 14 residues. Germline-derived CDR1 and CDR2 are LGHDT and YNNKEL (reference sequence). Trimming stripped 7 bases from V and 6 bases from J, with 16 bases between. The CDR3 DNA reads as TGTGCCAGCACCCGACAGGGAGGCAGCAATGAGCAGTTCTTC. Encoded protein: CASTRQGGSNEQFF.

J is TRBJ1-3 and V is TRBV6-5; no clear D. Trimming pared 5 bases from V and 0 bases from J, leaving 8 bases between. Germline V CDR1 and CDR2: MNHEY, SVGAGI. The CDR3 covers 14 residues. The CDR3 is CASSNSPSGNTIYF. The CDR3 coding sequence is TGTGCCAGCAGTAACAGTCCCTCTGGAAACACCATATATTTT.

The rearrangement links TRBV24-1 to TRBJ2-1; D is undetermined. CDR3 size: 18 residues. Trimming took off 1 base at V and 0 bases at J, with 15 bases between the two ends. Germline lookup yields CDR1 KGHDR and CDR2 SFDVKD. The CDR3 protein is CATSDFCPTTSSYNEQFF. In nucleotides, the CDR3 is TGTGCCACCAGTGATTTTTGTCCCACTACCAGCTCCTACAATGAGCAGTTCTTC.

The chain carries TRBV2 and TRBJ2-1, with TRBD2 identical over 9 bases. CDR1 SNHLY and CDR2 FYNNEI come from the germline V gene. V shed 8 bases, J shed 9 bases, and the junction held 17 bases outside the gene matches. This CDR3 is 16 amino acids long. The CDR3 protein is CASAGGSFAGGPEQFF. The DNA of the CDR3 is TGTGCCAGCGCGGGAGGATCCTTTGCGGGGGGGCCTGAGCAGTTCTTC. The full variable domain, in which reference TRBV2 and TRBJ2-1 provide the parts outside the CDR3, is EPEVTQTPSHQVTQMGQEVILRCVPISNHLYFYWYRQILGQKVEFLVSFYNNEISEKSEIFDDQFSVERPDGSNFTLKIRSTKLEDSAMYFCASAGGSFAGGPEQFFGPGTRLTVL.

This chain uses TRBV29-1 with TRBJ2-7, with 9 bases identical to TRBD1. The length of the CDR3 is 13 residues. Germline V gives CDR1 SQVTM, CDR2 ANQGSEA. The V segment lost 3 bases and the J segment 3 bases; nucleotides outside the gene matches: 3. The CDR3, as DNA: TGCAGCGTTGAGATGACAGGGGGCTACGAGCAGTACTTC. It specifies CSVEMTGGYEQYF.

The chain recombines TRBV6-5 with TRBJ1-2; 7 nucleotides align to TRBD1. The CDR3 spans 13 residues. The germline V gene has CDR1 MNHEY and CDR2 SVGAGI. V lost 7 bases, J lost 4 bases, and 6 bases stayed unmatched. CDR3 in DNA: TGTGCCAGCAACACCGACAGGGCCTATGGCTACACCTTC. Translating it yields CASNTDRAYGYTF.

The genes are TRBV7-2 and TRBJ2-1; TRBD2 agrees at 9 bases. Germline CDR1 and CDR2: SGHTA and FQGNSA. Unmatched junction bases numbered 8, after V lost 7 bases and J lost 10 bases. This CDR3 contains 13 residues. The CDR3 DNA follows: TGTGCCAGCACCCTCGGACTAGCGAGAGAGCAGTTCTTC. Encoded protein: CASTLGLAREQFF.

The chain has TRBV18 and TRBJ1-3; D is ambiguous. V was trimmed by 4 bases and J by 8 bases, leaving 21 bases between them. Germline V gene data show CDR1 as KGHSH and CDR2 as LQKENI. This CDR3 region has 16 residues. CDR3 sequence reads: CASSQNGIPLGDTIYF. CDR3 bases: TGTGCCAGCTCACAAAACGGGATCCCTCTCGGAGACACCATATATTTT. Looking up the rest from reference TRBV18 and TRBJ1-3 gives the full variable domain: NAGVMQNPRHLVRRRGQEARLRCSPMKGHSHVYWYRQLPEEGLKFMVYLQKENIIDESGMPKERFSAEFPKEGPSILRIQQVVRGDSAAYFCASSQNGIPLGDTIYFGEGSWLTVV.

The rearrangement joins TRBV5-5 to TRBJ2-1; D is perhaps TRBD1 (6 bases). Germline V gene sequence: CDR1 SGHKS, CDR2 YYEKEE (reference sequence). The CDR3 has 16 residues. Trimming stripped 3 bases from V and 2 bases from J, with 15 bases between. In DNA, the CDR3 is TGTGCCAGCAGCTCGACAGGTTCGCTTGCCTACAATGAGCAGTTCTTC. Protein: CASSSTGSLAYNEQFF. Using reference TRBV5-5 and TRBJ2-1 for the parts outside the CDR3, the full variable domain is DAGVTQSPTHLIKTRGQQVTLRCSPISGHKSVSWYQQVLGQGPQFIFQYYEKEERGRGNFPDRFSARQFPNYSSELNVNALLLGDSALYLCASSSTGSLAYNEQFFGPGTRLTVL.

The rearrangement uses TRBV19 and TRBJ2-7, with TRBD2 identical over 13 bases. CDR3 length: 16 amino acids. CDR1 is LNHDA and CDR2 is SQIVND in the germline V gene (reference sequence). The junction had 11 bases not matched to a gene; V was cut back by 6 bases and J by 6 bases. In DNA form, the CDR3 reads TGTGCCAGTAGCCCGGGACTAGCGGGATCCATTAGCGAGCAGTACTTC. Translation gives CASSPGLAGSISEQYF.

The rearrangement uses TRBV14 and TRBJ2-7, with D perhaps TRBD2 (6 bases). V lost 2 bases to trimming and J lost 4 bases, with 12 bases between them. Germline V gene sequence: CDR1 SGHDN, CDR2 FVKESK. The CDR3 loop spans 14 amino acids. CDR3 DNA: TGTGCCAGCAGCCAACTGGGAGGCCGTTACGAGCAGTACTTC. Protein sequence: CASSQLGGRYEQYF.

J is TRBJ2-6 and V is TRBV4-1; perhaps TRBD1 as D (6 bases). Per germline, CDR1 MGHRA and CDR2 YSYEKL. Trimming shortened V by 8 bases and J by 0 bases, and 14 bases separated the two germline ends. This CDR3 has 16 amino acids. The CDR3 DNA is TGCGCCAGCGCCGGGACATGGAGCTCTGGGGCCAACGTCCTGACTTTC. It is translated as CASAGTWSSGANVLTF.

The chain is built from TRBV5-5 and TRBJ1-2, with D uncertain. The CDR3 runs to 16 residues. V lost 0 bases to trimming and J lost 5 bases, with 17 bases between them. Germline-derived CDR1 and CDR2 are SGHKS and YYEKEE (reference sequence). In DNA, the CDR3 is TGTGCCAGCAGCTTGGGGCAGACACCAAGCGGGTATGGCTACACCTTC. Translated: CASSLGQTPSGYGYTF.

The genes are TRBV7-2 and TRBJ2-3; 8 positions match TRBD2. After removal of 0 bases from V and 5 bases from J, the junction contained 7 bases not matched to a gene. Germline values: CDR1 SGHTA, CDR2 FQGNSA. The CDR3 consists of 16 residues. CDR3: CASSLAGLAGLDTQYF. CDR3 DNA: TGTGCCAGCAGCTTAGCGGGGCTAGCGGGTCTAGATACGCAGTATTTT.

This clone was detected once. The rearrangement links TRBV28 to TRBJ2-1, with 10 bases fitting TRBD2. J gave up 4 bases and V 7 bases, and 22 bases lay outside the gene matches. Germline CDR1 is MDHEN and CDR2 is SYDVKM. This CDR3 contains 20 residues. Here the CDR3 reads CASNLPLGRAGGPTYNEQFF. For the CDR3, the DNA is TGTGCCAGCAACTTACCCTTGGGTCGAGCGGGAGGGCCTACTTACAATGAGCAGTTCTTC.

J is TRBJ1-1 and V is TRBV5-6, with no clear D. Trimming took 7 bases from V and 4 from J, leaving 8 bases between them. This CDR3 is built from 11 residues. The germline V gene encodes CDR1 SGHDT and CDR2 YYEEEE. The CDR3 loop is CASRRGTEAFF. The CDR3 nucleotides read TGTGCCAGCCGCCGGGGCACTGAAGCTTTCTTT. Looking up the rest from reference TRBV5-6 and TRBJ1-1 gives the full variable domain: DAGVTQSPTHLIKTRGQQVTLRCSPKSGHDTVSWYQQALGQGPQFIFQYYEEEERQRGNFPDRFSGHQFPNYSSELNVNALLLGDSALYLCASRRGTEAFFGQGTRLTVV.

The chain joins TRBV28 to TRBJ1-2; a possible D gene is TRBD1 (6 bases). The CDR3 extends over 12 amino acids. Germline CDR1 MDHEN, CDR2 SYDVKM. Trimming removed 7 bases at V and 1 base at J, with 7 bases between. CDR3 amino acids: CASTQGNYGYTF. The CDR3 nucleotides are TGTGCCAGCACACAGGGTAACTATGGCTACACCTTC.

The CDR3 DNA follows: TGTGCCAGCAGTTTCGGGACTAGCGGGAATAGGTACTTC. This codes for CASSFGTSGNRYF. This chain joins TRBV28 and TRBJ2-4, with 13 bases identical to TRBD2. The trim removed 3 bases at V and 15 bases at J, leaving 5 bases unmatched. The CDR3 extends over 13 amino acids. CDR1 is MDHEN and CDR2 is SYDVKM in the germline V gene.

The chain has TRBV9 and TRBJ2-7; possible D gene TRBD1, 6 bases. The germline V gene has CDR1 SGDLS and CDR2 YYNGEE. The V gene lost 3 bases and the J gene lost 5 bases, with 18 bases spanning the gap. The CDR3 is 15 amino acids. The CDR3 protein is CASSGQGHHSDEQYF. CDR3 nucleotide sequence: TGTGCCAGCAGCGGCCAGGGGCACCACTCGGACGAGCAGTACTTC.

This clone has just one count. The chain is built from TRBV19 and TRBJ1-1; D is undetermined. Germline V gene sequence: CDR1 LNHDA, CDR2 SQIVND (reference sequence). The CDR3 has 14 amino acids. V was cut by 0 bases and J by 0 bases, with 5 bases left in between. The CDR3: CASSIEGVNTEAFF. In nucleotides, the CDR3 is TGTGCCAGTAGTATAGAAGGAGTGAACACTGAAGCTTTCTTT. Supplemented by reference TRBV19 and TRBJ1-1, the full variable domain reads DGGITQSPKYLFRKEGQNVTLSCEQNLNHDAMYWYRQDPGQGLRLIYYSQIVNDFQKGDIAEGYSVSREKKESFPLTVTSAQKNPTAFYLCASSIEGVNTEAFFGQGTRLTVV.

About this clone itself: In the same sample, other DNA sequences code for this CDR3. V is TRBV5-1 and J is TRBJ1-4, with 11 nucleotides matching TRBD1. This CDR3 has 16 residues. V lost 5 bases and J lost 0; bases outside the gene matches: 3. Germline CDR1 and CDR2: SGHRS and YFSETQ. CDR3 sequence reads: CASRTGQGATNEKLFF. CDR3 coding DNA: TGCGCCAGCAGGACGGGACAGGGGGCAACTAATGAAAAACTGTTTTTT.

The chain uses TRBV5-1 and TRBJ2-2; 8 bases agree with TRBD2. V lost 4 bases to trimming and J lost 1 base; unmatched junction nucleotides: 9. The CDR3 totals 17 residues. From germline, CDR1 is SGHRS and CDR2 YFSETQ. CDR3 DNA: TGCGCCAGCAGCAGTACACTAGCGGAACTGAACACCGGGGAGCTGTTTTTT. Protein: CASSSTLAELNTGELFF.

The chain carries TRBV28 and TRBJ2-1; tentative D call: TRBD1 (5 bases). The CDR3 is made up of 15 amino acids. The germline gives CDR1 MDHEN, CDR2 SYDVKM. Trimming stripped 4 bases from V and 4 bases from J, with 14 bases between. CDR3 protein: CASSSLVTAYNEQFF. In nucleotides, the CDR3 is TGTGCCAGCAGTTCCCTCGTGACAGCTTACAATGAGCAGTTCTTC.